Described below is a single T cell receptor beta chain sequence and its context. The antigen it recognizes is unknown. Base qualities were left out, and no much larger clone turns up one base away. From V the trimming removes 6 bases and from J it removes 0 bases, while the gene matches leave 10 bases of the junction unaccounted for. From the germline V gene (reference sequence), CDR1 is LNHDA and CDR2 is SQIVND. Counted from cysteine to phenylalanine, this CDR3 has 16 amino acids. The retained sequence is limited to the CDR3, 48 bases, with the frame set at the first base. RNA was extracted with the RNeasy kit and 0.5 to 1 ug was reverse transcribed using random hexamers. The immunoSEQ multiplex PCR assay, which covers 54 Vbeta and 13 Jbeta segments, was used to amplify TCR beta CDR3 regions. Bias from PCR amplification was corrected by using a synthetic template baseline for primer optimization and for computational correction. As for the authors' bioinformatics: Reads were annotated to V, D and J genes according to IMGT and were analyzed with immunoSEQ Analyzer, with only productive sequences retained. Clonality was computed as one minus Shannon entropy normalized by log2 of the number of productive unique sequences. For each patient and control, public and private clones were evaluated within the 100 most prevalent clones. Clones were defined as Susac-specific when absent from the healthy and MS cohorts, from fewer than 1,200 published viral clones and from other ImmuneACCESS disease sequences. The public reads were run again by TCRdb, first through fastp at Q25 and then through MiXCR, and only productive beta chains were kept. Rows are combined by CDR3 protein, so each entry shows the most common genes and DNA. These V and J calls originate from TCRdb's pipeline instead of the authors' own analysis. This sample holds about 140,000 distinct CDR3 sequences; 85% to 95% were observed only once. The ten largest clones represent approximately 0.17% of the sample.

The data stem from a study of CD8 T cells in Susac syndrome (dated 2019 in TCRdb). In the study overall: Among the Susac syndrome patients who were sequenced, clinically active disease was present in six and clinical remission was observed in roughly eight. At blood withdrawal, Susac syndrome patients were therapy-naive, treated with corticosteroids (with IVIg additionally given to some), or treated with IVIg alone. Whether CD8+ T cell activation and differentiation in Susac syndrome was antigen driven was tested using repertoire sequencing. CD8+ T cell repertoire clonality was compared between 12 healthy donors, some 14 Susac syndrome patients and some 15 multiple sclerosis patients. The full study reports these points: Roughly 15 and five Susac-specific public clones were found in the total CD8+ and CD8+ TEMRA repertoires, respectively. CD8+ repertoires in Susac syndrome showed clonal expansion, which was highest in CD8+ TEMRA cells and was greater in clinically active patients than in remitting patients. The number of individuals in the TCR sequencing and HLA analysis was acknowledged as relatively small.

Peripheral blood CD8+ and CD4+ T cells from healthy donors, Susac syndrome patients and multiple sclerosis patients were profiled using high-throughput TCR beta sequencing. The Susac syndrome patients fulfilled recently defined diagnostic criteria for either definite or probable disease. Bulk CD8+ and CD4+ T cells were purified by magnetic negative isolation, while CD8+ TEMRA cells were enriched using FACS. Blood was drawn into EDTA tubes, processed within 24 hours, and PBMCs were isolated by density gradient centrifugation. PBMCs intended for TCR sequencing were frozen in liquid nitrogen and were later thawed in a 37 degrees C water bath. Purity of sorted or isolated CD4+, CD8+ and CD8+ TEMRA cells was at least 90%.

The rearranged chain carries TRBV19 and TRBJ1-1; 7 junctional bases match TRBD1. The sequenced sample consisted of CD8+ T cells from PBMCs. The sequence came from a human donor with Susac syndrome. The sequenced DNA is TGTGCCAGTAGCACACCCGGGACAGACCTGAACACTGAAGCTTTCTTT. Translated, this is CASSTPGTDLNTEAFF.